What follows are 17 T cell receptor beta chains derived from one specimen sequenced in a study of shared clonotypes between healthy human individuals. The assay was immunoSEQ multiplex PCR, and TCRdb's table has in-frame clones only and misses some. The sample yields 2 million to 2.5 million clones, approximately 96% seen once. The sample was naive CD4+ T cells sorted from blood. Specified subset: CD45RA+ positively selected. These receptors originate from a man between 18 and 29 years old in good health.

A single count supports this clone. Other nucleotide sequences in the sample specify the same CDR3. The genes are TRBV5-1 and TRBJ1-1; no clear D gene. This CDR3 has 13 amino acids. Germline V gene data show CDR1 as SGHRS and CDR2 as YFSETQ. With 2 bases removed from V and 0 bases from J, the gap between germline ends came to 5 bases. The CDR3 DNA sequence: TGCGCCAGCAGCTTAGGGTTGAACACTGAAGCTTTCTTT. Protein sequence: CASSLGLNTEAFF.

The chain links TRBV5-4 to TRBJ1-1, with 8 bases matching TRBD1. V was clipped by 4 bases and J by 5 bases; unmatched bases: 4. The CDR3 spans 13 residues. Germline loops: CDR1 SGHNT, CDR2 YYREEE (reference sequence). The chain's CDR3 is CASSRRDRTEAFF. For the CDR3, the DNA is TGTGCCAGCAGCCGCCGGGACAGGACTGAAGCTTTCTTT.

CDR3 sequence (DNA): TGTGCCAGCAGTGATAGGAATGGCCACGAGCAGTACTTC. It yields the protein CASSDRNGHEQYF. This sequence joins TRBV7-2 and TRBJ2-7; D gene ambiguous. The CDR3 spans 13 residues. From germline, CDR1 is SGHTA and CDR2 FQGNSA. Between the trimmed V and J ends, which lost 6 bases and 5 bases, there was a span of 14 bases.

The chain combines TRBV5-4 with TRBJ2-3; the match to TRBD2 covers 7 bases. This CDR3 has 13 amino acids. The V gene end was trimmed by 7 bases and the J gene end by 1 base; junction bases not matched to a gene: 3. Germline lookup yields CDR1 SGHNT and CDR2 YYREEE (reference sequence). The CDR3 reads CASFRGGTDTQYF. DNA for the CDR3: TGTGCCAGCTTCCGGGGGGGCACAGATACGCAGTATTTT.

The V call is TRBV7-2, the J call TRBJ1-2; TRBD1 might be the D (5 bases). With 0 bases removed from V and 6 bases from J, the gap between germline ends came to 11 bases. CDR3 length equals 14 residues. The germline V gene encodes CDR1 SGHTA and CDR2 FQGNSA. The DNA of the CDR3 is TGTGCCAGCAGCTTAGCTGGGGGTTTGAATGGCTACACCTTC. Protein sequence: CASSLAGGLNGYTF.

The chain carries TRBV7-2 and TRBJ2-7; 7 nucleotides agree with TRBD2. This CDR3 spans 14 amino acids. The germline CDR1 and CDR2 sequences are SGHTA and FQGNSA. V lost 4 bases to trimming and J lost 0 bases; unmatched junction nucleotides: 3. The CDR3 DNA is TGTGCCAGCAGCTGGGGCGGGAGCTCCTACGAGCAGTACTTC. Amino acid sequence: CASSWGGSSYEQYF. Based on the CDR3 plus reference TRBV7-2 and TRBJ2-7, the full variable domain is GAGVSQSPSNKVTEKGKDVELRCDPISGHTALYWYRQSLGQGLEFLIYFQGNSAPDKSGLPSDRFSAERTGGSVSTLTIQRTQQEDSAVYLCASSWGGSSYEQYFGPGTRLTVT.

The V call is TRBV28, the J call TRBJ2-7; 11 positions match TRBD2. The CDR3 consists of 14 residues. Germline CDR1 MDHEN, CDR2 SYDVKM. The V gene end was trimmed by 10 bases and the J gene end by 4 bases; junction bases not matched to a gene: 9. In DNA form, the CDR3 reads TGTGCCACCCTCGGGCTAGCGGGGGGATACGAGCAGTACTTC. As protein: CATLGLAGGYEQYF.

This chain joins TRBV7-3 and TRBJ1-2; TRBD1 aligns across 9 bases. Germline CDR1 is SGHTA and CDR2 is FQGTGA. With 2 bases clipped from V and 5 bases from J, the junction kept 12 bases outside the gene matches. The CDR3 totals 17 residues. In nucleotides, the CDR3 is TGTGCCAGCAGCTTAGTAGGGACAGGGTCTACTGCGTATGGCTACACCTTC. It translates to CASSLVGTGSTAYGYTF.

The rearrangement uses TRBV7-2 and TRBJ2-7, with 13 bases fitting TRBD2. This CDR3 region has 15 residues. V shed 7 bases and J 4 bases; nucleotides not matched to a gene: 7. The V gene's germline CDR1 is SGHTA and CDR2 FQGNSA. This chain's CDR3 is CASTKLAGGPYEQYF. CDR3 nucleotides: TGTGCCAGCACCAAACTAGCGGGAGGGCCTTACGAGCAGTACTTC. Variable domain in full (rest from reference TRBV7-2 and TRBJ2-7): GAGVSQSPSNKVTEKGKDVELRCDPISGHTALYWYRQSLGQGLEFLIYFQGNSAPDKSGLPSDRFSAERTGGSVSTLTIQRTQQEDSAVYLCASTKLAGGPYEQYFGPGTRLTVT.

The rearrangement links TRBV9 to TRBJ2-2; D uncertain. Per the germline V gene, CDR1 is SGDLS and CDR2 is YYNGEE. Trimming left V 0 bases short and J 0 bases short, with 6 bases between. This CDR3 has 15 amino acids. CDR3 nucleotide sequence: TGTGCCAGCAGCGTAGGGGCACCGAACACCGGGGAGCTGTTTTTT. Residues: CASSVGAPNTGELFF.

The chain joins TRBV2 to TRBJ2-3, with TRBD2 as a possible D gene (6 bases). Germline V gives CDR1 SNHLY, CDR2 FYNNEI. V lost 8 bases, J lost 0 bases, and 15 bases lay in between. This CDR3 has 15 residues. CDR3 region: CASSREAGSTDTQYF. Written as DNA, the CDR3 is TGTGCCAGCTCCCGTGAGGCGGGGAGCACAGATACGCAGTATTTT.

V usage is TRBV25-1 and J usage is TRBJ2-1, with D perhaps matching TRBD1 (5 bases). The CDR3 spans 12 residues. V was trimmed by 2 bases and J by 6 bases, leaving 5 bases between them. Germline CDR1 and CDR2: MGHDK and SYGVNS. Here the CDR3 DNA reads TGTGCCAGCAGTGAACAGGGCAATGAGCAGTTCTTC. Translated, it gives CASSEQGNEQFF.

The chain is built from TRBV5-4 and TRBJ1-1; D is unclear. CDR1 SGHNT and CDR2 YYREEE come from the germline V gene (reference sequence). This CDR3 has 11 amino acids. Between the trimmed V and J ends, which lost 3 bases and 10 bases, there was a span of 10 bases. CDR3 amino acids: CASSSEGSAFF. The CDR3 DNA reads as TGTGCCAGCAGCTCCGAGGGTTCAGCTTTCTTT.

V usage is TRBV28 and J usage is TRBJ2-1; 8 nucleotides match TRBD2. This CDR3 spans 16 amino acids. Trimming removed 4 bases from V and 8 bases from J; junction bases left unmatched: 13. The germline V gene encodes CDR1 MDHEN and CDR2 SYDVKM. CDR3 amino acids: CASSSAGAPPLDEQFF. The CDR3 region has the DNA TGTGCCAGCAGTTCAGCGGGGGCGCCTCCATTGGATGAGCAGTTCTTC.

The genes are TRBV7-9 and TRBJ1-1, with D perhaps matching TRBD1 (5 bases). Germline CDR1 SEHNR, CDR2 FQNEAQ (reference sequence). This CDR3 comprises 14 residues. Trimming removed 1 base from V and 1 base from J, with 7 bases in between. The CDR3 is CASSLVDTNTEAFF. CDR3 DNA: TGTGCCAGCAGCTTAGTGGACACGAACACTGAAGCTTTCTTT.

The chain is built from TRBV18 and TRBJ1-2, with TRBD1 matching over 7 bases. V shed 0 bases and J 7 bases; nucleotides not matched to a gene: 8. The CDR3 contains 15 residues. CDR1 KGHSH and CDR2 LQKENI come from the germline V gene. This CDR3 reads CASSPPQGGGGGYTF. The CDR3 nucleotides are TGTGCCAGCTCACCACCTCAAGGGGGCGGCGGTGGCTACACCTTC.

The chain employs TRBV5-4 and TRBJ1-1, with 9 bases aligning to TRBD1. V trimming: 4 bases; J trimming: 10 bases; junction bases outside the gene matches: 14. This CDR3 is built from 15 residues. Germline CDR1 SGHNT, CDR2 YYREEE (reference sequence). CDR3 residues: CASSPQGAQYSGAFF. The CDR3 DNA sequence: TGTGCCAGCAGCCCACAGGGGGCGCAATATTCGGGAGCTTTCTTT.